This paragraph covers one TCR beta chain sequence. Germline and junction disagree at one end, which may indicate a read error. Germline V gene lookup returns CDR1 LNHDA and CDR2 SQIVND (reference sequence). The CDR3 extends over 14 amino acids. The data derive from a study of T cells in Graves' hyperthyroidism and ophthalmopathy. Overall study: Peripheral blood samples were taken at initial diagnosis, prior to any treatment.

Researchers took RNA transcripts and amplified the TCR beta CDR3 regions from them. TCR CDR3 underwent first-round RT-PCR with the HTBI primer set. TCRdb fed the multiplex PCR reads into MiXCR, producing one record per CDR3 protein. The repertoire holds 500,000 to 650,000 distinct CDR3 sequences, with roughly 18% as singletons. For ophthalmopathy patients, the Clinical Activity Score was at least 3 and the NOSPECS grade at least 4; duration was under 3 months. Source material for PBMCs was around 10 ml fresh peripheral blood. The chain joins TRBV19 to TRBJ1-3; the D gene is possibly TRBD1 (6 bases). The TCR comes from a young woman with Graves' ophthalmopathy. Sequences were obtained from blood. The CDR3 here is CASSDGQPNSRGDF. The CDR3 DNA reads TGTGCCAGTAGTGACGGACAGCCGAACTCTAGGGGGGATTTT.